The source of this T cell receptor (beta chain) is a study of T cell responses to AZD1222 COVID-19 vaccine. Study outcomes and limitations: The number of AZD1222 recipients seropositive at baseline was only six.

Profiled with immunoSEQ multiplex PCR; TCRdb holds only in-frame clones, not every one. The sample carries approximately 140,000 clones, 85% to 95% recorded once. V lost 2 bases and J 0 bases, leaving 11 bases between the germline ends. This CDR3 has 16 residues. The germline V gene has CDR1 SNHLY and CDR2 FYNNEI. A remark on this clone: The antigen is not known.

Sequences were derived from peripheral blood, sampled on day 0 of MenACWY control vaccination. The chain has TRBV2 and TRBJ2-1, with D perhaps matching TRBD2 (5 bases). This sequence originates from an adult in good health. The CDR3 nucleotides read TGTGCCAGCAGTGAAACTCGAGGGAGCTCCTACAATGAGCAGTTCTTC. Translated, it gives CASSETRGSSYNEQFF.